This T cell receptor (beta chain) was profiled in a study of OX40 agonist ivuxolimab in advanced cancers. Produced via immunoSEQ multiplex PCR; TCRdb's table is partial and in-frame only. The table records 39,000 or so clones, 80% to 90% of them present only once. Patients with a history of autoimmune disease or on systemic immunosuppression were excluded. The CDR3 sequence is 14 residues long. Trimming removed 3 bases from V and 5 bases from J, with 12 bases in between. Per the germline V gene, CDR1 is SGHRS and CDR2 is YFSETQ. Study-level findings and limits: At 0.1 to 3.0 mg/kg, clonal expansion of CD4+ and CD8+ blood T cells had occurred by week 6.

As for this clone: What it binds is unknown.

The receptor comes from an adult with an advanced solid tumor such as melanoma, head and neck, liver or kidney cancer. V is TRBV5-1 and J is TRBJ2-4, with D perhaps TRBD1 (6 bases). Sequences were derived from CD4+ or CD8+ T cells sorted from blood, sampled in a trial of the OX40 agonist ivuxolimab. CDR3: CASSSVAGENIQYF. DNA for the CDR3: TGCGCCAGCAGCTCAGTGGCAGGGGAAAACATTCAGTACTTC.